The source of this T cell receptor beta chain is a study of T cells after posttransplantation cyclophosphamide. The CDR3 length is 19 residues. Germline V gene data show CDR1 as SGHTA and CDR2 as FQGTGA. Trimming removed 2 bases from V and 0 bases from J, with 21 bases in between. Some clones are missing from TCRdb's copy, which holds only in-frame ones; the method was immunoSEQ multiplex PCR. Of some 52,000 clones in the sample, 86% were seen once. The chain has TRBV7-3 and TRBJ2-3; no clear D gene. This clonotype was sampled from a young man with a blood cancer, CMV-positive, and with a related stem cell donor. The sample was PBMCs. CDR3 protein: CASSLSGGGWIPSTDTQYF. CDR3 bases: TGTGCCAGCAGCTTATCGGGTGGTGGGTGGATACCTAGCACAGATACGCAGTATTTT.